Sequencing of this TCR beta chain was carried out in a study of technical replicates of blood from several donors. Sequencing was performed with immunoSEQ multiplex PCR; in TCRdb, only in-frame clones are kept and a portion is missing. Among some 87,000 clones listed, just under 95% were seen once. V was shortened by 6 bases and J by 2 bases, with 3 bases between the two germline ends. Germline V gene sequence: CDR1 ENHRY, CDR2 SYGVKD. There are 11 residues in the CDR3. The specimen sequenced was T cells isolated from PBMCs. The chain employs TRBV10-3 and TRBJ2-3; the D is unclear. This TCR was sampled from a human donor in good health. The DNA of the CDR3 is TGTGCCATCAGCTCCACAGATACGCAGTATTTT. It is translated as CAISSTDTQYF.